A single T cell receptor (beta chain) is shown here with its context. The entry originates in a study of neoadjuvant anti-PD-1 for oral cavity cancer. Sample time point: after neoadjuvant nivolumab, at surgical resection. Cohort: HPV-negative, locally advanced oral cavity squamous cell carcinoma patients. Most PBMC samples had 450 to 500 ng input DNA in six replicates. Sequencing used immunoSEQ multiplex PCR; TCRdb keeps in-frame clones, though not all of them. Among around 67,000 clones listed, 86% were seen once. The V gene's germline CDR1 is MDHEN and CDR2 SYDVKM. There are 16 residues in the CDR3. V lost 2 bases to trimming and J lost 7 bases, with 17 bases between them.

The V call is TRBV28, the J call TRBJ1-4; tentative D call: TRBD1 (5 bases). Specimen: PBMCs, collected after nivolumab (anti-PD-1) treatment. The TCR was taken from a person aged 35-79 years with oral cavity squamous cell carcinoma. The CDR3 loop reads CASSLGVQTGGEKLFF. CDR3 in DNA: TGTGCCAGCAGTTTAGGCGTACAAACCGGGGGTGAAAAACTGTTTTTT.